Presented here are 24 T cell receptor beta chains from one specimen sequenced in a study of PD-1 blockade in mismatch repair-deficient tumors. TCRdb's copy holds only in-frame clones and misses some; the assay was immunoSEQ multiplex PCR. The table lists approximately 9,000 clones, 75% to 95% of them singletons. These receptors are not linked to any known antigen. As to time point: roughly 10-day in vitro stimulation with candidate neoantigen peptide 3. This material consisted of cells cultured in vitro, taken from a patient treated with pembrolizumab. The receptors here all came from an adult with mismatch repair-deficient cancer.

The chain recombines TRBV19 with TRBJ2-1; 13 nucleotides match TRBD2. The CDR3 length is 18 residues. Trimming at V came to 2 bases and at J to 2 bases, leaving 6 bases not matched to a gene. Germline V gene sequence: CDR1 LNHDA, CDR2 SQIVND (reference sequence). As DNA, the CDR3 is TGTGCCAGTAGTATAACTAGCGGGAGGGCCGCCCCCTACAATGAGCAGTTCTTC. Translated, it gives CASSITSGRAAPYNEQFF.

This chain joins TRBV7-8 and TRBJ2-3; possible D gene TRBD2, 6 bases. The CDR3 covers 14 residues. V lost 1 base and J 4 bases, leaving 9 bases between the germline ends. The V gene's germline CDR1 is SGHVS and CDR2 FQNEAQ. The CDR3 DNA follows: TGTGCCAGCAGCTTAGGCGGGACCCCAGATACGCAGTATTTT. Protein: CASSLGGTPDTQYF.

This chain connects TRBV27 to TRBJ1-5; D possibly corresponds to TRBD1 (6 bases). The CDR3 is 14 amino acids. Germline lookup yields CDR1 MNHEY and CDR2 SMNVEV (reference sequence). Trimming pared 4 bases from V and 5 bases from J, leaving 12 bases between. The CDR3 nucleotides are TGTGCCAGCAGTTGGACAGAGAGCTATCAGCCCCAGCATTTT. It encodes CASSWTESYQPQHF.

The rearrangement links TRBV28 to TRBJ2-1; D may be TRBD2 (5 bases). Germline CDR1 and CDR2: MDHEN and SYDVKM. The CDR3 length is 15 residues. Trimming shortened V by 1 base and J by 9 bases, and 16 bases separated the two germline ends. The CDR3, as DNA: TGTGCCAGCAGTTTATTCTGGACTTCCCGGGGTGAGCAGTTCTTC. Translation gives CASSLFWTSRGEQFF.

This chain joins TRBV19 and TRBJ2-7; D may correspond to TRBD1 or TRBD2 (5 bases each). The CDR3 consists of 17 residues. CDR1 and CDR2 (germline): LNHDA, SQIVND (reference sequence). V lost 11 bases and J 2 bases, leaving 28 bases between the germline ends. CDR3 coding DNA: TGTGCCTCGACAGTAAGCGCCGGGACCCCTCTCCCCTACGAGCAGTACTTC. This sequence encodes CASTVSAGTPLPYEQYF.

This clone was seen just once. V is TRBV5-1 and J is TRBJ2-3, with 11 positions matching TRBD2. CDR1 and CDR2 from the germline V gene are SGHRS and YFSETQ. The CDR3 contains 16 residues. The V segment lost 4 bases and the J segment 1 base; nucleotides outside the gene matches: 5. DNA for the CDR3: TGCGCCAGCAGCCTGGGACTAGCGGCCCGCACAGATACGCAGTATTTT. Amino acid sequence: CASSLGLAARTDTQYF.

DNA of the CDR3: TGTGCCAGCAGCTTGAGAATACCCCCCTACGAGCAGTACTTC. Translating gives CASSLRIPPYEQYF. The chain carries TRBV5-6 and TRBJ2-7; no reliable D call. Germline CDR1 is SGHDT and CDR2 is YYEEEE. This CDR3 has 14 amino acids. V was trimmed by 1 base and J by 2 bases, leaving 10 bases between them.

This clone appeared once. The J gene is TRBJ2-1, the V gene TRBV4-2; no reliable D call. V was shortened by 1 base and J by 0 bases, with 10 bases between the two germline ends. The CDR3 is 16 amino acids. CDR1 is LGHNA and CDR2 is YNFKEQ in the germline V gene. Here the CDR3 reads CASSQVSVNSYNEQFF. The CDR3 region has the DNA TGTGCCAGCAGCCAAGTGAGCGTAAACTCCTACAATGAGCAGTTCTTC.

CDR3 residues: CASRGGEWQPQHF. In nucleotides, the CDR3 is TGCGCCAGCAGGGGGGGGGAATGGCAGCCCCAGCATTTT. This chain joins TRBV10-2 and TRBJ1-5; TRBD1 might be the D (5 bases). With 6 bases removed from V and 7 bases from J, the gap between germline ends came to 13 bases. CDR3 length equals 13 residues. Germline V gives CDR1 WSHSY, CDR2 SAAADI.

J is TRBJ2-7 and V is TRBV18; D possibly corresponds to TRBD2 (5 bases). Germline loops: CDR1 KGHSH, CDR2 LQKENI. The CDR3 is made up of 16 amino acids. The V end was cut by 1 base, the J end by 7 bases, with 20 bases between. CDR3: CASSPQGSGLLREQYF. The DNA of the CDR3 is TGTGCCAGCTCACCACAAGGGTCCGGACTCCTACGGGAGCAGTACTTC.

The chain carries TRBV27 and TRBJ1-1; D call uncertain. CDR1 and CDR2 from the germline V gene are MNHEY and SMNVEV (reference sequence). V was cut by 1 base and J by 7 bases, with 10 bases left in between. CDR3 length: 13 amino acids. The CDR3 loop is CASSLWGFGEAFF. The DNA of the CDR3 is TGTGCCAGCAGTTTATGGGGATTCGGTGAAGCTTTCTTT.

This chain uses TRBV2 with TRBJ1-2; 7 bases align to TRBD1. Germline CDR1 SNHLY, CDR2 FYNNEI. CDR3 length equals 14 residues. The ends lost 5 bases at V and 4 bases at J; junction bases unmatched: 7. The CDR3 loop is CASSSGTALYGYTF. CDR3 coding DNA: TGTGCCAGCAGTTCGGGGACAGCTCTCTATGGCTACACCTTC.

The chain is built from TRBV25-1 and TRBJ1-2; D possibly corresponds to TRBD1 (5 bases). Germline V gene data show CDR1 as MGHDK and CDR2 as SYGVNS. The CDR3 loop spans 14 amino acids. The V and J ends lost 3 bases and 2 bases respectively, with 10 bases between them. CDR3 region: CASSEGVLNYGYTF. The CDR3 DNA reads TGTGCCAGCAGTGAGGGGGTCTTAAACTATGGCTACACCTTC.

V gene TRBV2 combines with J gene TRBJ2-7; no clear D gene. V dropped 8 bases and J dropped 6 bases, with 14 bases sitting between them. The CDR3 contains 12 residues. CDR1 SNHLY and CDR2 FYNNEI come from the germline V gene. CDR3 sequence reads: CASSSGWGEQYF. The DNA of the CDR3 is TGTGCCAGCTCCTCGGGTTGGGGCGAGCAGTACTTC.

The chain carries TRBV7-3 and TRBJ2-1; D gene ambiguous. Germline lookup yields CDR1 SGHTA and CDR2 FQGTGA. V shed 6 bases and J shed 3 bases, with 9 bases lying between them. CDR3 length equals 13 residues. The DNA of the CDR3 is TGTGCCAGCAGTCAAAATTTCTACAATGAGCAGTTCTTC. It codes for CASSQNFYNEQFF.

This chain connects TRBV5-1 to TRBJ1-1, with TRBD1 matching 7 bases. CDR3 size: 12 residues. CDR1 is SGHRS, CDR2 YFSETQ, per germline. V lost 6 bases, J lost 5 bases, and 4 bases stayed unmatched. CDR3 amino acids: CASTGGGTEAFF. The DNA for the CDR3 is TGCGCCAGCACAGGGGGAGGGACTGAAGCTTTCTTT.

The genes are TRBV7-9 and TRBJ1-1, with D possibly being TRBD1 (6 bases). Trimming shortened V by 6 bases and J by 4 bases, and 12 bases separated the two germline ends. The germline V gene encodes CDR1 SEHNR and CDR2 FQNEAQ (reference sequence). The CDR3 consists of 13 residues. CDR3 bases: TGTGCCAGCAGTACTACAGGGTTCACTGAAGCTTTCTTT. Residues: CASSTTGFTEAFF.

This clone showed up just once. The chain employs TRBV28 and TRBJ2-6; D not certain. The V end lost 11 bases, the J end lost 0 bases, and 8 bases lay between the germline ends. This CDR3 spans 13 amino acids. Germline V CDR1 and CDR2: MDHEN, SYDVKM. The CDR3 region has the DNA TGTGCCTCTAAGGGCTCTGGGGCCAACGTCCTGACTTTC. Residues: CASKGSGANVLTF.

As to this clone: This CDR3 is missing its conserved last phenylalanine or tryptophan, likely due to a read error. This rearrangement joins TRBV7-3 to TRBJ1-2; D remains unclear. This CDR3 is 13 amino acids long. Deletions cut 2 bases from V and 8 bases from J, with 12 bases between. Germline lookup yields CDR1 SGHTA and CDR2 FQGTGA. The CDR3 loop reads CASSLGGGIGYTL. CDR3 nucleotides: TGTGCCAGCAGCTTAGGCGGAGGGATAGGCTACACCCTC.

The chain is built from TRBV28 and TRBJ1-5; D might be TRBD1 (5 bases). Germline CDR1 reads MDHEN; CDR2 reads SYDVKM. Trimming took 3 bases from V and 1 from J, leaving 13 bases between them. The CDR3 spans 16 residues. The CDR3 DNA reads as TGTGCCAGCAGTTTGGGGGGGATAATAAGCAATCAGCCCCAGCATTTT. Translating it yields CASSLGGIISNQPQHF.

This chain uses TRBV28 with TRBJ2-7; 7 nucleotides align to TRBD1. Germline CDR1 MDHEN, CDR2 SYDVKM. The ends lost 3 bases at V and 2 bases at J; junction bases unmatched: 4. There are 14 residues in the CDR3. In DNA form, the CDR3 reads TGTGCCAGCAGTTTCCCAGGGGGAACCTACGAGCAGTACTTC. This gives the protein CASSFPGGTYEQYF.

V gene TRBV28 combines with J gene TRBJ2-2; TRBD2 might be the D (5 bases). CDR1 is MDHEN and CDR2 is SYDVKM in the germline V gene. V dropped 7 bases and J dropped 4 bases, with 25 bases sitting between them. The CDR3 has 18 amino acids. The CDR3 DNA reads TGTGCCAGCAAACTCGTCACCGGGTTCCTCGGGGTCACCGGGGAGCTGTTTTTT. It translates to CASKLVTGFLGVTGELFF.

The V call is TRBV7-2, the J call TRBJ2-3, with 8 bases lining up with TRBD2. The V gene end was trimmed by 3 bases and the J gene end by 4 bases; junction bases not matched to a gene: 6. The V gene's germline CDR1 is SGHTA and CDR2 FQGNSA. This CDR3 contains 15 residues. CDR3 region: CASSFYGRAADTQYF. DNA of the CDR3: TGTGCCAGCAGCTTCTACGGGAGGGCCGCAGATACGCAGTATTTT.

This sequence joins TRBV19 and TRBJ1-5; no clear D. This CDR3 comprises 13 residues. Deletions cut 3 bases from V and 6 bases from J, with 9 bases between. CDR1 is LNHDA and CDR2 is SQIVND in the germline V gene (reference sequence). The CDR3 reads CASSMNWGQPQHF. For the CDR3, the DNA is TGTGCCAGTAGTATGAACTGGGGTCAGCCCCAGCATTTT.